These T cell receptor beta chains were read from a single sample in a study of blood T cell repertoires in COVID-19. Assay used: immunoSEQ multiplex PCR; TCRdb lists only in-frame clones, some missing. This table holds around 130,000 clones, roughly three quarters found once. Sequencing used peripheral blood. These receptors came from a human donor in a cohort sampled during active COVID-19. Both conserved end residues are part of each CDR3. The order of the fields is D gene, clone size, J gene, V gene, CDR3 DNA, CDR3 protein. A D gene is named only where the DNA matches it firmly. Some rows mark clone size as missing; the rest say once, few, many or name a class of expanded clone.

d_gene: -
abundance: few
j_gene: TRBJ2-7
v_gene: TRBV5-5
CDR3nt: TGTGCCAGCAGCATATACCGGGACATCGGGCAGTACTTC
CDR3aa: CASSIYRDIGQYF

d_gene: -
abundance: -
j_gene: TRBJ2-3
v_gene: TRBV4-1
CDR3nt: TGCGCCAGCACCCCTTTGGGGGCGCCCCCAGATACGCAGTATTTT
CDR3aa: CASTPLGAPPDTQYF

d_gene: TRBD2
abundance: -
j_gene: TRBJ2-7
v_gene: TRBV2
CDR3nt: TGTGCCAGCAGTAGCGGGAGGGCCCGGGAGCAGTACTTC
CDR3aa: CASSSGRAREQYF

d_gene: -
abundance: -
j_gene: TRBJ1-2
v_gene: TRBV30
CDR3nt: TGTGCCTGGAGTGGCCGAGGGGAGGGCGGCTACACCTTC
CDR3aa: CAWSGRGEGGYTF

d_gene: -
abundance: -
j_gene: TRBJ2-1
v_gene: TRBV1
CDR3nt: TGCACCAGCAGCCAACGGCTAGCGGACAAGAGCTCCTACAATGAGCAGTTCTTC
CDR3aa: CTSSQRLADKSSYNEQFF

d_gene: -
abundance: -
j_gene: TRBJ1-5
v_gene: TRBV6-5
CDR3nt: TGTGCCAGCACAGGGGTGGGATTCGGTAGGCAGCCCCAGCATTTT
CDR3aa: CASTGVGFGRQPQHF

d_gene: -
abundance: -
j_gene: TRBJ2-1
v_gene: TRBV9
CDR3nt: TGTGCCAGCAGCGTAGGAGTAGCATCTTACAATGAGCAGTTCTTC
CDR3aa: CASSVGVASYNEQFF

d_gene: -
abundance: -
j_gene: TRBJ1-2
v_gene: TRBV7-9
CDR3nt: TGTGCCAGCAGCTTTTTGGCAGGGGCAAACTATGGCTACACCTTC
CDR3aa: CASSFLAGANYGYTF

d_gene: TRBD1
abundance: -
j_gene: TRBJ1-2
v_gene: TRBV6-5
CDR3nt: TGTGCCAGCAGAGCTGGACAGGCTGGGGGCTACACCTTC
CDR3aa: CASRAGQAGGYTF

d_gene: -
abundance: -
j_gene: TRBJ1-1
v_gene: TRBV5-1
CDR3nt: TGCGCCAGCAGCTTGGGGGGAGGAGTCACTGAAGCTTTCTTT
CDR3aa: CASSLGGGVTEAFF

d_gene: -
abundance: -
j_gene: TRBJ2-7
v_gene: TRBV2
CDR3nt: TGTGCCAGCAGTGAATGGGACACAGAGAAAAGCTCCTACGAGCAGTACTTC
CDR3aa: CASSEWDTEKSSYEQYF

d_gene: TRBD1
abundance: -
j_gene: TRBJ1-1
v_gene: TRBV24-1
CDR3nt: TGTGCCACCAGCAGACAGGGGAACACTGAAGCTTTCTTT
CDR3aa: CATSRQGNTEAFF

d_gene: -
abundance: -
j_gene: TRBJ1-2
v_gene: TRBV5-3
CDR3nt: TGTGCCAGAAGCGGTTCCAGGGGTCAGGATGGCTACACCTTC
CDR3aa: CARSGSRGQDGYTF

d_gene: TRBD2
abundance: -
j_gene: TRBJ2-7
v_gene: TRBV10-3
CDR3nt: TGTGCCATCAGTGAGGTAGGGAGAAAGGGAGGGTTCTACGAGCAGTACTTC
CDR3aa: CAISEVGRKGGFYEQYF

d_gene: TRBD1
abundance: -
j_gene: TRBJ2-7
v_gene: TRBV4-1
CDR3nt: TGCGCCAGCAGCCAAGACCGGGACAGGGACTACGAGCAGTACTTC
CDR3aa: CASSQDRDRDYEQYF

d_gene: -
abundance: -
j_gene: TRBJ2-3
v_gene: TRBV11-2
CDR3nt: TGTGCCAGCAGCATAGGACCCCGGGGGACAGATACGCAGTATTTT
CDR3aa: CASSIGPRGTDTQYF

d_gene: -
abundance: -
j_gene: TRBJ1-5
v_gene: TRBV7-6
CDR3nt: TGTGCCAGCAGCCCCTGGTCGGGTAGCAATCAGCCCCAGCATTTT
CDR3aa: CASSPWSGSNQPQHF

d_gene: -
abundance: -
j_gene: TRBJ2-2
v_gene: TRBV19
CDR3nt: TGTGCCACCCGGAACCCCGGAGGTACCGGGGAGCTGTTTTTT
CDR3aa: CATRNPGGTGELFF

d_gene: -
abundance: -
j_gene: TRBJ1-1
v_gene: TRBV6-2/TRBV6-3
CDR3nt: TGTGCCAGCAGTTACGATCGGAGGGACACTGAAGCTTTCTTT
CDR3aa: CASSYDRRDTEAFF

d_gene: TRBD1
abundance: many
j_gene: TRBJ1-2
v_gene: TRBV5-1
CDR3nt: TGCGCCAGCTACGAAGGGGCAGGGGGCTACTATGGCTACACCTTC
CDR3aa: CASYEGAGGYYGYTF

d_gene: -
abundance: -
j_gene: TRBJ1-3
v_gene: TRBV11-2
CDR3nt: TGTGCCAGCAGCTCCCTGGCGGGGATCTCTGGAAACACCATATATTTT
CDR3aa: CASSSLAGISGNTIYF

d_gene: -
abundance: -
j_gene: TRBJ1-6
v_gene: TRBV3-1/TRBV3-2
CDR3nt: TGTGCCAGCAGCCCCCGCAGGGCCAGTTGGGCACCCCTCCACTTT
CDR3aa: CASSPRRASWAPLHF

d_gene: -
abundance: many
j_gene: TRBJ1-1
v_gene: TRBV20-1
CDR3nt: TGCAGTGCTTACGAGGCTGAAGCTTTCTTT
CDR3aa: CSAYEAEAFF

d_gene: -
abundance: -
j_gene: TRBJ1-2
v_gene: TRBV28
CDR3nt: TGTGCCAGCAGCCCCTCCGGGGGGCAGTCCCTCTATGGCTACACCTTC
CDR3aa: CASSPSGGQSLYGYTF

d_gene: -
abundance: -
j_gene: TRBJ1-5
v_gene: TRBV3-1/TRBV3-2
CDR3nt: TGTGCCAGCAGCCAAGGAGATCAGCCCCAGCATTTT
CDR3aa: CASSQGDQPQHF

d_gene: TRBD1
abundance: -
j_gene: TRBJ2-7
v_gene: TRBV27
CDR3nt: TGTGCCAGCAGTTTAATTCCTGGGACAGCCCGGTGGGGGCAGTACTTC
CDR3aa: CASSLIPGTARWGQYF

d_gene: TRBD2
abundance: few
j_gene: TRBJ2-7
v_gene: TRBV6-4
CDR3nt: TGTGCCAGCAGCCGGACTAGCGTAGACGAGCAGTACTTC
CDR3aa: CASSRTSVDEQYF

d_gene: -
abundance: -
j_gene: TRBJ2-7
v_gene: TRBV20-1
CDR3nt: TGCAGTGCTAGTGGTCAGGTTAGAAACGAGCAGTACTTC
CDR3aa: CSASGQVRNEQYF

d_gene: -
abundance: -
j_gene: TRBJ2-7
v_gene: TRBV6-5
CDR3nt: TGTGCCAGCAGTTTTGGGACACGCAGCGCTAGCGAGCAGTACTTC
CDR3aa: CASSFGTRSASEQYF

d_gene: -
abundance: -
j_gene: TRBJ2-1
v_gene: TRBV9
CDR3nt: TGTGCCAGCAGCGGAGGACTAAGTCCGAATGAGCAGTTCTTC
CDR3aa: CASSGGLSPNEQFF

d_gene: -
abundance: once
j_gene: TRBJ1-2
v_gene: TRBV11-3
CDR3nt: TGTGCCAGCAGCTTACAGAACAACTATGGCTACACCTTC
CDR3aa: CASSLQNNYGYTF

d_gene: TRBD2
abundance: -
j_gene: TRBJ2-7
v_gene: TRBV10-3
CDR3nt: TGTGCCATCATGGCCGAGGTGCGACAGGGGCGGACTAGCGGGGTCCTGAGTTACGAGCAGTACTTC
CDR3aa: CAIMAEVRQGRTSGVLSYEQYF

d_gene: -
abundance: -
j_gene: TRBJ2-5
v_gene: TRBV5-1
CDR3nt: TGCGCCAGCAGCGCCGATCAGGAGACCCAGTACTTC
CDR3aa: CASSADQETQYF

d_gene: TRBD1
abundance: -
j_gene: TRBJ2-7
v_gene: TRBV4-1
CDR3nt: TGCGCCAGCAGCCCCGGGACAGCCATTTACGAGCAGTACTTC
CDR3aa: CASSPGTAIYEQYF

d_gene: TRBD2
abundance: few
j_gene: TRBJ2-7
v_gene: TRBV10-2
CDR3nt: TGCGCCAGCAGAACTAGCGGGGGGAGCTACGAGCAGTACTTC
CDR3aa: CASRTSGGSYEQYF

d_gene: -
abundance: -
j_gene: TRBJ2-7
v_gene: TRBV18
CDR3nt: TGTGCCAGCTCACCCCAGGGGGGCAGCTACGAGCAGTACTTC
CDR3aa: CASSPQGGSYEQYF